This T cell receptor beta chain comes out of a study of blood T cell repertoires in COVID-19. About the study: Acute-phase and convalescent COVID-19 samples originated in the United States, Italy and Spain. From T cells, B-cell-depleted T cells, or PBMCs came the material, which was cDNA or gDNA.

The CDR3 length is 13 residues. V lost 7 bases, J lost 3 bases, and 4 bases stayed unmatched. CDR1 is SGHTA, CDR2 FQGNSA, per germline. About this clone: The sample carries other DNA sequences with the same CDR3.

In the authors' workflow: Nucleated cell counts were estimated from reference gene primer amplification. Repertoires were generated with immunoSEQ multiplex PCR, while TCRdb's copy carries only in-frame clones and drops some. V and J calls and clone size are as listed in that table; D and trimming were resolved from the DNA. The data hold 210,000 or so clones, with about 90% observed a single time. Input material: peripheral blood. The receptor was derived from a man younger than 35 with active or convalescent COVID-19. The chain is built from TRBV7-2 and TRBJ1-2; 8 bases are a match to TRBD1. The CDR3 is CASTGGADYGYTF. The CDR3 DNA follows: TGTGCCAGCACAGGGGGCGCGGACTATGGCTACACCTTC.